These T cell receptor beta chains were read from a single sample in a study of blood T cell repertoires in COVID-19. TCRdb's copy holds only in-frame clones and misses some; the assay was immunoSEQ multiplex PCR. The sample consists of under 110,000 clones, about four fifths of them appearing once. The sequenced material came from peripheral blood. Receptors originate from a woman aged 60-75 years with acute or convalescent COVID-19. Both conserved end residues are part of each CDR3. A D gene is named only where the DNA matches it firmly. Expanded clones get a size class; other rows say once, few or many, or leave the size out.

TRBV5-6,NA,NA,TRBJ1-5,CASSFGRNQPQHF,TGTGCCAGCAGCTTCGGCAGGAATCAGCCCCAGCATTTT
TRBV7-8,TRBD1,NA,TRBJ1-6,CASSFRTGTGSSPLHF,TGTGCCAGCAGCTTTCGCACCGGGACAGGGTCTTCACCCCTCCACTTT
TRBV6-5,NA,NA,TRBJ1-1,CASSFQTGNTEAFF,TGTGCCAGCAGTTTCCAGACGGGGAACACTGAAGCTTTCTTT
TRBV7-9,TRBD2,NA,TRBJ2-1,CASSSQRGGSYNEQFF,TGTGCCAGCAGCTCCCAGCGGGGGGGTTCCTACAATGAGCAGTTCTTC
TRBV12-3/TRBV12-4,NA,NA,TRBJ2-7,CASSLGLYEQYF,TGTGCCAGCAGTTTAGGACTCTACGAGCAGTACTTC
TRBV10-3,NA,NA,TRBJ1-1,CATWRRGDTEAFF,TGTGCCACCTGGCGGCGGGGGGACACTGAAGCTTTCTTT
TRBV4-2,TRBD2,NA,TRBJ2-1,CASSQYGGSTYNEQFF,TGTGCCAGCAGCCAATACGGGGGGTCGACCTACAATGAGCAGTTCTTC
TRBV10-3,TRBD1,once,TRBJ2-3,CAISNKLSPGQGTDTQYF,TGTGCCATCAGTAATAAACTAAGCCCGGGACAGGGCACAGATACGCAGTATTTT
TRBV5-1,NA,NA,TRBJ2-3,CASSLEFPGTDTQYF,TGCGCCAGCAGCTTGGAATTTCCGGGTACAGATACGCAGTATTTT
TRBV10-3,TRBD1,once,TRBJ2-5,CAISESGGRETQYF,TGTGCCATCAGTGAGTCAGGGGGCAGGGAGACCCAGTACTTC
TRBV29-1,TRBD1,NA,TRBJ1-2,CSGGQGAYGYTF,TGCAGCGGAGGACAGGGGGCCTATGGCTACACCTTC
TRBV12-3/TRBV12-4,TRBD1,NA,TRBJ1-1,CASSRTGGTEAFF,TGTGCCAGCAGCCGGACAGGGGGTACTGAAGCTTTCTTT
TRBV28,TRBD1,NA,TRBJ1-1,CASSFPSGQLNTEAFF,TGTGCCAGCAGTTTCCCCTCGGGACAGCTGAACACTGAAGCTTTCTTT
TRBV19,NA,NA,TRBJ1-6,CASRGGSGRSPLHF,TGTGCCAGTAGGGGGGGGTCGGGCCGTTCACCCCTCCACTTT
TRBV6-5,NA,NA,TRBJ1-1,CASSYSGGAEAFF,TGTGCCAGCAGTTACTCAGGGGGAGCTGAAGCTTTCTTT
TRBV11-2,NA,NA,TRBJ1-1,CASSPRTRGAFF,TGTGCCAGCAGTCCACGGACTCGCGGAGCTTTCTTT
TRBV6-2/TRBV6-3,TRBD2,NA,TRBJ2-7,CASSNPLAGVYEQYF,TGTGCCAGCAGCAACCCCCTAGCGGGAGTCTACGAGCAGTACTTC
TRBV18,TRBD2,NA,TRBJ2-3,CASSPTLAGGRTDTQYF,TGTGCCAGCTCACCAACCCTAGCGGGAGGAAGGACAGATACGCAGTATTTT
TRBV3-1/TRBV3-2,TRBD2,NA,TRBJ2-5,CASSRTSGGAWETQYF,TGTGCCAGCAGCCGGACTAGCGGGGGGGCATGGGAGACCCAGTACTTC
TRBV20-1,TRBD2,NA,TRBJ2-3,CSASVLAGGPSTDTQYF,TGCAGTGCTAGTGTACTAGCGGGAGGCCCTAGCACAGATACGCAGTATTTT
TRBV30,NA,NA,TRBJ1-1,CAWSGQLDTEAFF,TGTGCCTGGAGTGGGCAGCTAGACACTGAAGCTTTCTTT
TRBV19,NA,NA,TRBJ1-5,CASSTAGRVVNQPQHF,TGTGCCAGTAGTACAGCCGGGAGAGTAGTCAATCAGCCCCAGCATTTT
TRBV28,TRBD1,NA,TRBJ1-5,CASSLTGQGYQPQHF,TGTGCCAGCAGTTTAACCGGACAGGGCTATCAGCCCCAGCATTTT
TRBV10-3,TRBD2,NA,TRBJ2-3,CAISLGLAGKTSTDTQYF,TGTGCCATCAGCTTGGGGCTAGCGGGGAAGACTAGCACAGATACGCAGTATTTT
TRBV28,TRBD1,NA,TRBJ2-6,CASSSPRDRGASGANVLTF,TGTGCCAGCAGTTCCCCCCGGGACAGGGGCGCCTCGGGGGCCAACGTCCTGACTTTC
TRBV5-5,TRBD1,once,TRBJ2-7,CASSLKGASYEQYF,TGTGCCAGCAGCTTGAAGGGGGCGTCCTACGAGCAGTACTTC
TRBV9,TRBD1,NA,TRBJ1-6,CASSVGTGEINSPLHF,TGTGCCAGCAGCGTCGGGACAGGCGAAATTAATTCACCCCTCCACTTT
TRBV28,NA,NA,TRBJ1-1,CASSRTSIVPEAFF,TGTGCCAGCAGCAGGACTTCGATTGTGCCTGAAGCTTTCTTT
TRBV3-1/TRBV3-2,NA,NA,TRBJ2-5,CASSQDSASKETQYF,TGTGCCAGCAGCCAAGATTCCGCAAGCAAAGAGACCCAGTACTTC
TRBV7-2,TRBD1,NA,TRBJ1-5,CASSPRGTGYNQPQHF,TGTGCCAGCAGCCCACGGGGGACAGGGTACAATCAGCCCCAGCATTTT
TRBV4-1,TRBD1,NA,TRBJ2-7,CASSQQGQGYEQYF,TGCGCCAGCAGCCAACAAGGACAGGGCTACGAGCAGTACTTC
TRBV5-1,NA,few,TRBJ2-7,CASSLGQGGYEQYF,TGCGCCAGCAGCTTGGGACAGGGAGGCTACGAGCAGTACTTC
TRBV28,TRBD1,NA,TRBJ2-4,CASSFVGQGAENIQYF,TGTGCCAGCAGTTTTGTGGGACAGGGGGCTGAAAACATTCAGTACTTC
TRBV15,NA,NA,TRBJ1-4,CATSRERLGKLFF,TGTGCCACCAGCAGGGAACGACTGGGAAAACTGTTTTTT
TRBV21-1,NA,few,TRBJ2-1,CASSKGSSESHANNEQFF,TGTGCCAGCAGCAAAGGGAGTAGCGAGAGCCATGCCAACAATGAGCAGTTCTTC
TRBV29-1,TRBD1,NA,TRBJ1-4,CSVDQGVGPTNEKLFF,TGCAGCGTCGACCAGGGGGTTGGTCCGACTAATGAAAAACTGTTTTTT
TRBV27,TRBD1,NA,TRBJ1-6,CASTTGQVARSPLHF,TGTGCCAGCACCACAGGACAGGTCGCGAGGTCACCCCTCCACTTT
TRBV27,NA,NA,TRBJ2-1,CASSLGADLSSYNEQFF,TGTGCCAGCAGTTTAGGGGCAGACCTGAGCTCCTACAATGAGCAGTTCTTC
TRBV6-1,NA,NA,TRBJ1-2,CASSELRALSGYTF,TGTGCCAGCAGTGAATTGCGGGCTTTAAGTGGCTACACCTTC
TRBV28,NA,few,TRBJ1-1,CASSLWSGMNTEAFF,TGTGCCAGCAGTTTATGGTCAGGCATGAACACTGAAGCTTTCTTT
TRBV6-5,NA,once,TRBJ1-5,CASGGGAYQPQHF,TGTGCCAGCGGGGGAGGGGCCTATCAGCCCCAGCATTTT
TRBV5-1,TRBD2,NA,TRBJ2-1,CASSLRGSGLAGIQDEQFF,TGCGCCAGCAGCTTGAGGGGCTCCGGACTAGCGGGGATTCAGGATGAGCAGTTCTTC
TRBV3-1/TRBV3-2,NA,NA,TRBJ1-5,CASSQRPSRVYSNQPQHF,TGTGCCAGCAGCCAACGGCCTTCACGGGTCTATAGCAATCAGCCCCAGCATTTT
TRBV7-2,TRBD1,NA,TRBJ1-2,CASSLRDRGLTANYGYTF,TGTGCCAGCAGCCTTCGGGACAGGGGGCTGACAGCTAACTATGGCTACACCTTC
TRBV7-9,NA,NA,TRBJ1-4,CASSLAWRGPNEKLFF,TGTGCCAGCAGCTTAGCGTGGAGGGGACCTAATGAAAAACTGTTTTTT
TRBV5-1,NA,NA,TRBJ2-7,CASSGAVTTYEQYF,TGCGCCAGCAGCGGGGCTGTGACGACCTACGAGCAGTACTTC
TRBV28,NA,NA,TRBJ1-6,CASSFSQGLNSPLHF,TGTGCCAGCAGTTTTTCCCAGGGCCTTAATTCACCCCTCCACTTT